Shown below are 15 T cell receptor beta chains from a single sample sequenced in a study of T-cell memory formation after mild COVID-19. TCRdb reprocessed the 5' RACE reads with MiXCR, giving one entry per CDR3 protein. The sample lists around 320,000 distinct CDR3 sequences; around 19% were seen once. Sequenced input: PBMCs or a T cell subset sorted from them (not recorded which). Receptor source: a man between 18 and 29 years old who had mild COVID-19 (a few samples of this study predate the infection). Cell type and time point are not known.

The chain recombines TRBV20-1 with TRBJ2-3; 8 nucleotides agree with TRBD1. The CDR3 is made up of 13 amino acids. Trimming took 5 bases from V and 4 from J; bases not matched to a gene: 5. Germline values: CDR1 DFQATT, CDR2 SNEGSKA (reference sequence). CDR3 coding DNA: TGCAGTGCTCACGGACAGGGCGCAGATACGCAGTATTTT. Amino acids: CSAHGQGADTQYF.

There are a few counts of this clonotype. The chain carries TRBV5-1 and TRBJ2-2; unclear D gene. CDR1 SGHRS and CDR2 YFSETQ come from the germline V gene. V was pared by 0 bases and J by 3 bases, with 9 bases between. CDR3 size: 15 residues. CDR3 DNA sequence: TGCGCCAGCAGCTTGGCCGACCGCGACACCGGGGAGCTGTTTTTT. This translates into CASSLADRDTGELFF.

Only a few counts were recorded for this clonotype. The chain recombines TRBV3-1 with TRBJ1-6; weak D call: TRBD1 (5 bases). Germline CDR1 and CDR2: LGHDT and YNNKEL (reference sequence). Trimming stripped 7 bases from V and 8 bases from J, with 9 bases between. This CDR3 contains 12 residues. CDR3 loop: CASKGTDSPLHF. In nucleotides, the CDR3 is TGTGCCAGCAAGGGGACGGATTCACCCCTCCACTTT.

This chain links TRBV28 with TRBJ2-7; D not certain. The CDR3 is made up of 14 amino acids. V was pared by 3 bases and J by 0 bases, with 9 bases between. Germline V gene data show CDR1 as MDHEN and CDR2 as SYDVKM. This CDR3 reads CASSFFGFSYEQYV. For the CDR3, the DNA is TGTGCCAGCAGTTTCTTCGGGTTCTCCTACGAGCAGTACGTC.

This clonotype has just a few counts. The chain links TRBV6-2 or TRBV6-3 to TRBJ1-4; possible D gene TRBD1, 6 bases. V lost 7 bases to trimming and J lost 5 bases, with 17 bases between them. Per germline, CDR1 MNHEY and CDR2 SVGEGT. There are 15 residues in the CDR3. This CDR3 is CASTHPTGENEKLFF. The CDR3 region has the DNA TGTGCCAGCACCCACCCGACAGGCGAGAATGAAAAACTGTTTTTT.

The table lists this clonotype with a few counts. The chain combines TRBV5-1 with TRBJ1-4; TRBD1 matches 12 bases. V was clipped by 5 bases and J by 8 bases; unmatched bases: 4. CDR3 size: 14 residues. CDR1 is SGHRS, CDR2 YFSETQ, per germline. DNA for the CDR3: TGCGCCAGCAGGTCCGGGACAGGGGGCGAAAAACTGTTTTTT. Translation: CASRSGTGGEKLFF.

This clonotype appeared many times. The CDR3 sequence: CASSLDKSNSPLHF. Here the CDR3 DNA reads TGCGCCAGCAGCTTGGACAAGTCAAATTCACCCCTCCACTTT. V and J are TRBV5-1 and TRBJ1-6; the D is unclear. Trimming pared 0 bases from V and 7 bases from J, leaving 8 bases between. In germline, CDR1 is SGHRS, CDR2 YFSETQ. The CDR3 runs to 14 residues.

This clonotype occurred a few times. The chain combines TRBV10-3 with TRBJ2-1; D remains unclear. Germline V gene lookup returns CDR1 ENHRY and CDR2 SYGVKD. Trimming removed 0 bases at V and 6 bases at J, with 6 bases between. The CDR3 is 13 amino acids. The CDR3 DNA follows: TGTGCCATCAGTGAGTCGGTAGGCAATGAGCAGTTCTTC. Amino acids: CAISESVGNEQFF.

This clonotype was seen only a few times. The rearrangement links TRBV6-5 to TRBJ1-6; TRBD1 is a possible D gene (6 bases). Deletions cut 6 bases from V and 8 bases from J, with 14 bases between. CDR1 MNHEY and CDR2 SVGAGI come from the germline V gene. The CDR3 sequence is 14 residues long. The CDR3 DNA reads as TGTGCCAGCAGACAGGGATTCGGACATTCACCCCTCCACTTT. It specifies CASRQGFGHSPLHF.

This clonotype was recorded a few times. The rearrangement joins TRBV4-2 to TRBJ2-5; TRBD2 aligns across 9 bases. Looked up from germline, CDR1 is LGHNA and CDR2 is YNFKEQ. The CDR3 covers 18 residues. Trimming cost V 0 bases and J 5 bases; bases outside gene matches: 13. This CDR3 is CASSQDSSRSGGFETQYF. The CDR3 DNA follows: TGTGCCAGCAGCCAAGATAGTAGTAGGAGCGGGGGGTTTGAGACCCAGTACTTC.

The chain links TRBV7-3 to TRBJ2-2, with 12 bases fitting TRBD1. Germline trimming cut 4 bases from V and 6 bases from J; bases unmatched to any gene: 0. This CDR3 comprises 14 residues. Germline V gene lookup returns CDR1 SGHTA and CDR2 FQGTGA. The CDR3 coding sequence is TGTGCCAGCAGCTGGGACAGGGGGCCCGGGGAGCTGTTTTTT. Translation gives CASSWDRGPGELFF. Variable domain in full (rest from reference TRBV7-3 and TRBJ2-2): GAGVSQTPSNKVTEKGKYVELRCDPISGHTALYWYRQSLGQGPEFLIYFQGTGAADDSGLPNDRFFAVRPEGSVSTLKIQRTERGDSAVYLCASSWDRGPGELFFGEGSRLTVL.

This clonotype was observed a few times. This chain uses TRBV5-1 with TRBJ2-5, with TRBD2 matching over 7 bases. The CDR3 sequence is 15 residues long. With 0 bases clipped from V and 3 bases from J, the junction kept 5 bases outside the gene matches. Germline lookup yields CDR1 SGHRS and CDR2 YFSETQ. CDR3 bases: TGCGCCAGCAGCTTGGGGGCTAGCGGAAAAGAGACCCAGTACTTC. Amino acid sequence: CASSLGASGKETQYF.

This clonotype was seen a few times. This chain connects TRBV12-3 or TRBV12-4 to TRBJ1-1, with 7 bases matching TRBD1. The CDR3 consists of 12 residues. V dropped 5 bases and J dropped 9; count of bases not matched to a gene: 6. CDR3 bases: TGTGCCAGCAGTCCGCAGACAGGGAAAGCTTTCTTT. Translation gives CASSPQTGKAFF.

The chain links TRBV7-2 to TRBJ2-3; D perhaps matches TRBD1 (6 bases). Germline V CDR1 and CDR2: SGHTA, FQGNSA. Trimming pared 3 bases from V and 5 bases from J, leaving 15 bases between. The CDR3 contains 15 residues. The CDR3 protein is CASSFGTSRVDTQYF. The CDR3 DNA is TGTGCCAGCAGCTTCGGGACAAGTAGGGTAGATACGCAGTATTTT.

This clonotype was counted once. The V call is TRBV4-1, the J call TRBJ2-1, with D maybe TRBD2 (6 bases). Trimming left V 4 bases short and J 7 bases short, with 14 bases between. From germline, CDR1 is MGHRA and CDR2 YSYEKL. The CDR3 has 14 amino acids. The CDR3: CASSPRDSLNEQFF. The CDR3 DNA follows: TGCGCCAGCAGCCCCCGGGACTCCCTAAATGAGCAGTTCTTC.